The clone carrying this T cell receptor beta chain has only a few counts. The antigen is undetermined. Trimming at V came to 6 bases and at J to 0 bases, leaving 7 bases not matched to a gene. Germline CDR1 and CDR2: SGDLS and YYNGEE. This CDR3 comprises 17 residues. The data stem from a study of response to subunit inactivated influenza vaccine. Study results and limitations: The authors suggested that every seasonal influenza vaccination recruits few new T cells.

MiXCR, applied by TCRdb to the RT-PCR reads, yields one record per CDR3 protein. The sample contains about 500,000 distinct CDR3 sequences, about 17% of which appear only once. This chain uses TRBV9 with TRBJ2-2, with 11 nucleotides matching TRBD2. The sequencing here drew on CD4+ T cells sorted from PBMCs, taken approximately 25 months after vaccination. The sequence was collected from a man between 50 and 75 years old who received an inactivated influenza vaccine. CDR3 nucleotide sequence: TGTGCCAGCACCTGGACTAGCGGGCGTTCGAACACCGGGGAGCTGTTTTTT. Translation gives CASTWTSGRSNTGELFF.